The 22 T cell receptor beta chains below come from one sample, sequenced in a study of shared clonotypes between healthy human individuals. TCRdb keeps only in-frame clones here, not all; method: immunoSEQ multiplex PCR. The sample carries approximately 2.3 million clones, 80% to 95% recorded once. The material sequenced was naive CD4+ T cells from PBMCs. Subset here: CD45RA+ positively selected. All receptors come from a man younger than 35 in good health. Some clones in this sample may be carry-over from other donors' samples.

The chain recombines TRBV6-5 with TRBJ2-2; unclear D gene. Trimming shortened V by 2 bases and J by 13 bases, and 8 bases separated the two germline ends. The CDR3 runs to 11 residues. Germline V gene sequence: CDR1 MNHEY, CDR2 SVGAGI. The CDR3: CASSYGPRLFF. The CDR3 DNA follows: TGTGCCAGCAGTTACGGACCTCGGCTGTTTTTT.

The CDR3 nucleotides read TGTGCCACGGGGGGGAATCCGGGCCGCGCCCAAGATACGCAGTATTTT. Protein product: CATGGNPGRAQDTQYF. This chain connects TRBV28 to TRBJ2-3, with 8 bases fitting TRBD2. The CDR3 extends over 16 amino acids. V was clipped by 10 bases and J by 5 bases; unmatched bases: 17. Germline V gives CDR1 MDHEN, CDR2 SYDVKM. Full variable domain (outside the CDR3, taken from reference TRBV28 and TRBJ2-3): DVKVTQSSRYLVKRTGEKVFLECVQDMDHENMFWYRQDPGLGLRLIYFSYDVKMKEKGDIPEGYSVSREKKERFSLILESASTNQTSMYLCATGGNPGRAQDTQYFGPGTRLTVL.

This rearrangement joins TRBV18 to TRBJ1-1; D possibly corresponds to TRBD1 (6 bases). There are 14 residues in the CDR3. V lost 6 bases and J lost 3, with 14 bases in between. CDR1 is KGHSH and CDR2 is LQKENI in the germline V gene. The CDR3 bases are TGTGCCAGCTCCCCGGGGGCGGGGGACACTGAAGCTTTCTTT. Translation: CASSPGAGDTEAFF.

Comment on this clone: A read error may explain this, as a much larger clone is one base away. The same CDR3 arises from other DNA sequences in this sample as well. V usage is TRBV5-1 and J usage is TRBJ2-7; D is unresolved. Per the germline V gene, CDR1 is SGHRS and CDR2 is YFSETQ. The length of the CDR3 is 12 residues. V was pared by 0 bases and J by 3 bases, with 4 bases between. CDR3 region: CASSLGVYEQYF. Here the CDR3 DNA reads TGCGCCAGCAGCTTGGGGGTCTACGAGCAGTACTTC.

In its sample, this clone was seen once. V and J are TRBV5-8 and TRBJ2-3; D possibly matches TRBD1 or TRBD2 (5 bases each). Trimming took off 4 bases at V and 4 bases at J, with 19 bases between the two ends. The CDR3 sequence is 16 residues long. Germline CDR1 reads SGHTS; CDR2 reads YDEGEE. The CDR3 reads CASSRITPGTPDTQYF. The CDR3 DNA follows: TGTGCCAGCAGCCGAATTACCCCGGGGACCCCAGATACGCAGTATTTT.

This chain uses TRBV5-6 with TRBJ2-1; the D call may be TRBD1 or TRBD2 (5 bases each). Germline V lookup: CDR1 SGHDT, CDR2 YYEEEE. This CDR3 has 13 residues. V lost 3 bases, J lost 9 bases, and 13 bases lay in between. CDR3 coding DNA: TGTGCCAGCAGCTGGGACCGGGCCAGTGAGCAGTTCTTC. It translates to CASSWDRASEQFF.

To note about this clone: Other DNA sequences in the same sample also yield this CDR3. The J gene is TRBJ1-5, the V gene TRBV6-5; a weak D match, TRBD1 (5 bases). V lost 4 bases and J 1 base, leaving 11 bases between the germline ends. The CDR3 consists of 15 residues. CDR1 MNHEY and CDR2 SVGAGI come from the germline V gene. The CDR3, as DNA: TGTGCCAGCAGTTCCCTGGGGGGAAGCAATCAGCCCCAGCATTTT. Translation gives CASSSLGGSNQPQHF.

This sequence joins TRBV5-6 and TRBJ2-1; no firm D call. The germline gives CDR1 SGHDT, CDR2 YYEEEE. V was trimmed by 0 bases and J by 6 bases, leaving 7 bases between them. This CDR3 has 13 residues. CDR3 DNA: TGTGCCAGCAGCTTGGGCCCCTCCAATGAGCAGTTCTTC. It yields the protein CASSLGPSNEQFF.

The chain carries TRBV7-2 and TRBJ2-1; 8 nucleotides agree with TRBD2. Germline V CDR1 and CDR2: SGHTA, FQGNSA. V shed 1 base and J 3 bases; nucleotides not matched to a gene: 5. The CDR3 totals 16 residues. The chain's CDR3 is CASSLGRGGIYNEQFF. Here the CDR3 DNA reads TGTGCCAGCAGCTTAGGGCGCGGGGGGATCTACAATGAGCAGTTCTTC.

V gene TRBV9 combines with J gene TRBJ2-7; a weak D match, TRBD2 (5 bases). CDR3 length equals 15 residues. In germline, CDR1 is SGDLS, CDR2 YYNGEE. V dropped 3 bases and J dropped 6 bases, with 19 bases sitting between them. CDR3 sequence reads: CASSATGSPYAEQYF. CDR3 DNA: TGTGCCAGCAGCGCAACGGGAAGCCCCTACGCCGAGCAGTACTTC.

The rearrangement uses TRBV7-9 and TRBJ2-2, with D unresolved. The V gene lost 5 bases and the J gene lost 4 bases, with 14 bases spanning the gap. The CDR3 covers 15 residues. Per germline, CDR1 SEHNR and CDR2 FQNEAQ (reference sequence). The CDR3 DNA follows: TGTGCCAGCAGCCAAGGAACCAGAACCACCGGGGAGCTGTTTTTT. It translates to CASSQGTRTTGELFF.

In regard to this clone: Other DNA sequences in this specimen translate into the identical CDR3. The J gene is TRBJ2-7, the V gene TRBV28, with TRBD1 identical over 8 bases. J lost 4 bases, V lost 2 bases, and 4 bases had no gene match. Per germline, CDR1 MDHEN and CDR2 SYDVKM. This CDR3 has 14 residues. DNA for the CDR3: TGTGCCAGCAGTTTAACAGGGGGTAGGTACGAGCAGTACTTC. Translation gives CASSLTGGRYEQYF.

The chain links TRBV7-8 to TRBJ1-1, with D uncertain. Deletions cut 1 base from V and 3 bases from J, with 9 bases between. Germline V CDR1 and CDR2: SGHVS, FQNEAQ. CDR3 size: 14 residues. In DNA form, the CDR3 reads TGTGCCAGCAGCTTAGTAGCCTGGGACACTGAAGCTTTCTTT. Its translation: CASSLVAWDTEAFF. The full variable domain, its missing parts supplied by reference TRBV7-8 and TRBJ1-1, is GAGVSQSPRYKVAKRGQDVALRCDPISGHVSLFWYQQALGQGPEFLTYFQNEAQLDKSGLPSDRFFAERPEGSVSTLKIQRTQQEDSAVYLCASSLVAWDTEAFFGQGTRLTVV.

This chain uses TRBV5-1 with TRBJ2-3; 7 bases match TRBD2. Germline lookup yields CDR1 SGHRS and CDR2 YFSETQ. The CDR3 contains 15 residues. V trimming: 4 bases; J trimming: 0 bases; junction bases outside the gene matches: 5. The CDR3 sequence: CASSPRESSTDTQYF. The DNA of the CDR3 is TGCGCCAGCAGCCCGCGGGAGTCTAGCACAGATACGCAGTATTTT. Full variable domain (outside the CDR3, taken from reference TRBV5-1 and TRBJ2-3): KAGVTQTPRYLIKTRGQQVTLSCSPISGHRSVSWYQQTPGQGLQFLFEYFSETQRNKGNFPGRFSGRQFSNSRSEMNVSTLELGDSALYLCASSPRESSTDTQYFGPGTRLTVL.

The chain has TRBV29-1 and TRBJ1-4; TRBD1 aligns across 7 bases. J gave up 5 bases and V 6 bases, and 3 bases lay outside the gene matches. This CDR3 is 12 amino acids long. The germline CDR1 and CDR2 sequences are SQVTM and ANQGSEA. CDR3 sequence reads: CSVATGNEKLFF. The DNA for the CDR3 is TGCAGCGTCGCGACAGGGAATGAAAAACTGTTTTTT.

The chain recombines TRBV7-2 with TRBJ1-2; a weak D match, TRBD1 (5 bases). This CDR3 region has 16 residues. Germline loops: CDR1 SGHTA, CDR2 FQGNSA. V lost 4 bases and J lost 4, with 19 bases in between. The DNA for the CDR3 is TGTGCCAGCAGCTACGCCCGGGGGAGGGATGGCTATGGCTACACCTTC. Protein product: CASSYARGRDGYGYTF.

The J gene is TRBJ1-1, the V gene TRBV30, with a weak D call TRBD1 (5 bases). From germline, CDR1 is GTSNPN and CDR2 SVGIG (reference sequence). V dropped 8 bases and J dropped 3 bases, with 19 bases sitting between them. This CDR3 comprises 14 residues. The CDR3 spells CALGGRGWDTEAFF. CDR3 sequence (DNA): TGTGCCCTCGGGGGTAGGGGTTGGGACACTGAAGCTTTCTTT.

The chain recombines TRBV19 with TRBJ1-5; no definite D call. Germline CDR1 LNHDA, CDR2 SQIVND (reference sequence). CDR3 length equals 12 residues. Trimming pared 5 bases from V and 0 bases from J, leaving 2 bases between. The CDR3 DNA reads as TGTGCCAGTAGTGGTAGCAATCAGCCCCAGCATTTT. Its translation is CASSGSNQPQHF.

The chain links TRBV28 to TRBJ1-5; no reliable D call. Germline lookup yields CDR1 MDHEN and CDR2 SYDVKM. Between the trimmed V and J ends, which lost 5 bases and 4 bases, there was a span of 15 bases. The CDR3 runs 15 residues. The CDR3, as DNA: TGTGCCAGCAGTCCGGAAACTCCCCTGAATCAGCCCCAGCATTTT. It specifies CASSPETPLNQPQHF.

The rearrangement uses TRBV6-5 and TRBJ2-4; D uncertain. This CDR3 comprises 14 residues. The V gene's germline CDR1 is MNHEY and CDR2 SVGAGI. The V end was cut by 6 bases, the J end by 1 base, with 10 bases between. The CDR3 reads CASRLLSAKNIQYF. The CDR3 nucleotides are TGTGCCAGCAGATTACTGTCGGCCAAAAACATTCAGTACTTC.

Only one count was recorded for this clone. The chain uses TRBV14 and TRBJ2-7, with D possibly matching TRBD2 (6 bases). Germline values: CDR1 SGHDN, CDR2 FVKESK. The CDR3 is 15 residues long. V was shortened by 1 base and J by 2 bases, with 12 bases between the two germline ends. The CDR3 DNA sequence: TGTGCCAGCAGCCAAGCCGGGACGGGGGCCTACGAGCAGTACTTC. Translated, it gives CASSQAGTGAYEQYF.

The CDR3 DNA follows: TGTGCCAGCAGCCCGGATCCCCGGGACAATGAGCAGTTCTTC. It specifies CASSPDPRDNEQFF. This sequence joins TRBV5-4 and TRBJ2-1; no definite D call. The ends were cut back, 4 bases at V and 5 bases at J, with 13 bases in the middle. CDR1 and CDR2 from the germline V gene are SGHNT and YYREEE (reference sequence). The CDR3 length is 14 residues.